The next 6 T cell receptor beta chains were all read from a single sample in a study of T cells after yellow fever vaccination. One entry per CDR3 protein, called by TCRdb with MiXCR from the 5' RACE reads. The sample carries around 300,000 distinct CDR3 sequences, roughly 13% recorded once. Specimen: CD4+ T cells sorted from PBMCs, collected 45 days after the yellow fever booster vaccination. These receptors all come from a man aged 25-40 years who received the YFV17D yellow fever vaccine.

The chain couples TRBV4-3 to TRBJ2-7, with D perhaps given as TRBD1 or TRBD2 (6 bases each). V was shortened by 3 bases and J by 5 bases, with 20 bases between the two germline ends. Germline CDR1 reads LGHNA; CDR2 reads YSLEER. The CDR3 totals 16 residues. CDR3 sequence (DNA): TGCGCCAGCAGCCATGAACCGGCACAGGGAGGCAACGAGCAGTACTTC. Protein sequence: CASSHEPAQGGNEQYF.

This clonotype was found a few times. The gene calls are TRBV5-1 and TRBJ2-4, with D possibly called TRBD1 or TRBD2 (5 bases each). Germline values: CDR1 SGHRS, CDR2 YFSETQ. V lost 2 bases and J lost 1, with 10 bases in between. The CDR3 length is 15 residues. CDR3 nucleotide sequence: TGCGCCAGCAGCTTTGAGGGACCGGCCAAAAACATTCAGTACTTC. Translating gives CASSFEGPAKNIQYF.

This clonotype has just a few counts. V usage is TRBV5-1 and J usage is TRBJ2-3; 7 bases match TRBD1. CDR1 is SGHRS and CDR2 is YFSETQ in the germline V gene. This CDR3 comprises 14 residues. V dropped 4 bases and J dropped 1; count of bases not matched to a gene: 3. CDR3 loop: CASSAGTGTDTQYF. In DNA form, the CDR3 reads TGCGCCAGCAGCGCCGGGACAGGCACAGATACGCAGTATTTT.

The rearrangement joins TRBV6-1 to TRBJ1-3, with D tentatively TRBD1 (5 bases). Germline lookup yields CDR1 MNHNS and CDR2 SASEGT. The CDR3 spans 14 residues. Trimming pared 5 bases from V and 0 bases from J, leaving 8 bases between. Here the CDR3 DNA reads TGTGCCAGCAGTAAGGGGCACTCTGGAAACACCATATATTTT. As protein: CASSKGHSGNTIYF.

J is TRBJ2-5 and V is TRBV3-1; the D call may be TRBD1 or TRBD2 (5 bases each). The CDR3 loop spans 15 amino acids. V lost 4 bases to trimming and J lost 3 bases, with 15 bases between them. CDR1 and CDR2 (germline): LGHDT, YNNKEL (reference sequence). CDR3 sequence reads: CASSRTGTNKETQYF. The CDR3 DNA is TGTGCCAGCAGCCGCACCGGGACGAACAAAGAGACCCAGTACTTC.

This clonotype showed up just a few times. The chain couples TRBV5-1 to TRBJ2-3, with unresolved D. The CDR3 extends over 13 amino acids. Trimming removed 7 bases at V and 1 base at J, with 10 bases between. CDR1 and CDR2 (germline): SGHRS, YFSETQ. The CDR3: CASSGKRTDTQYF. The CDR3 bases are TGCGCCAGCTCCGGCAAACGCACAGATACGCAGTATTTT.